Each of the 18 T cell receptor beta chains below was sequenced from the same sample in a study of shared clonotypes between healthy human individuals. This table comes from immunoSEQ multiplex PCR, and its TCRdb copy is limited to in-frame clones, with some not included. Of fewer than 130,000 clones listed, around 64% are singletons. Source material: memory CD8+ T cells sorted from blood. Subset noted: CD45RO+ cells pooled with CCR7-negative TemRA cells. These receptor sequences come from a woman aged 25 to 39 in good health.

This sequence joins TRBV18 and TRBJ2-3, with D possibly matching TRBD2 (5 bases). Germline CDR1 is KGHSH and CDR2 is LQKENI. The CDR3 contains 13 residues. Trimming removed 8 bases from V and 6 bases from J, with 15 bases in between. This chain's CDR3 is CASRTRPWDTQYF. In DNA, the CDR3 is TGTGCCAGCCGAACTAGACCCTGGGATACGCAGTATTTT.

The chain carries TRBV6-6 and TRBJ2-7; 10 bases map to TRBD2. J was trimmed by 7 bases and V by 1 base; bases with no gene match: 1. The germline CDR1 and CDR2 sequences are MNHNY and SVGAGI (reference sequence). This CDR3 spans 13 amino acids. The CDR3 nucleotides are TGTGCCAGCAGTTACTTTAGCGGGAGGGAGCAGTACTTC. Amino acids: CASSYFSGREQYF.

This sequence joins TRBV27 and TRBJ1-5; 9 nucleotides agree with TRBD1. This CDR3 is 14 amino acids long. Per the germline V gene, CDR1 is MNHEY and CDR2 is SMNVEV (reference sequence). J was trimmed by 7 bases and V by 3 bases; bases with no gene match: 4. In DNA, the CDR3 is TGTGCCAGCAGTTTGACAGGGGGGAGCCAGCCCCAGCATTTT. Its protein product is CASSLTGGSQPQHF.

This sequence joins TRBV4-2 and TRBJ2-4, with 8 bases matching TRBD1. Germline CDR1 and CDR2: LGHNA and YNFKEQ. Germline trimming cut 1 base from V and 0 bases from J; bases unmatched to any gene: 2. This CDR3 is 16 amino acids long. CDR3 amino acids: CASSQGTGRAKNIQYF. The CDR3 DNA is TGTGCCAGCAGCCAAGGGACAGGGAGAGCCAAAAACATTCAGTACTTC.

This chain joins TRBV19 and TRBJ2-1, with D possibly TRBD1 on 6 matching bases. Trimming shortened V by 8 bases and J by 0 bases, and 14 bases separated the two germline ends. This CDR3 spans 15 amino acids. Germline CDR1 and CDR2: LNHDA and SQIVND (reference sequence). CDR3: CASEQGRGSYNEQFF. The CDR3 DNA follows: TGTGCCAGTGAACAGGGTCGGGGCTCCTACAATGAGCAGTTCTTC.

This sequence joins TRBV6-5 and TRBJ2-2; D is unclear. CDR1 and CDR2 from the germline V gene are MNHEY and SVGAGI. The CDR3 has 15 residues. V lost 2 bases, J lost 0 bases, and 7 bases lay in between. CDR3 coding DNA: TGTGCCAGCAGTTACGTGACGACGAACACCGGGGAGCTGTTTTTT. Translation: CASSYVTTNTGELFF.

This chain links TRBV11-3 with TRBJ1-2, with 8 nucleotides matching TRBD1. The CDR3 sequence is 13 residues long. V dropped 3 bases and J dropped 5; count of bases not matched to a gene: 2. The germline gives CDR1 SGHNT, CDR2 YENEEA. The CDR3 here is CASSFTGGYGYTF. The CDR3 DNA reads as TGTGCCAGCAGCTTCACAGGGGGGTATGGCTACACCTTC.

At least ten counts were recorded for this clone. The chain couples TRBV19 to TRBJ2-3; 9 positions agree with TRBD2. V lost 5 bases to trimming and J lost 2 bases; unmatched junction nucleotides: 8. Germline V gene data show CDR1 as LNHDA and CDR2 as SQIVND (reference sequence). This CDR3 contains 16 residues. The CDR3 sequence: CASSEWTSDNTDTQYF. The CDR3 DNA sequence: TGTGCCAGTAGTGAATGGACTAGCGATAACACAGATACGCAGTATTTT.

V gene TRBV5-8 combines with J gene TRBJ1-4; maybe TRBD1 (5 bases). CDR3 size: 13 residues. CDR1 and CDR2 (germline): SGHTS, YDEGEE. The V end was cut by 3 bases, the J end by 15 bases, with 18 bases between. The CDR3 region has the DNA TGTGCCAGCAGCTCCCTAGCAGGGTTAAAGGTGTTTTTT. Its protein is CASSSLAGLKVFF. The whole variable domain, filled in from reference TRBV5-8 and TRBJ1-4, reads EAGVTQSPTHLIKTRGQQATLRCSPISGHTSVYWYQQALGLGLQFLLWYDEGEERNRGNFPPRFSGRQFPNYSSELNVNALELEDSALYLCASSSLAGLKVFFGSGTQLSVL.

This sequence joins TRBV4-1 and TRBJ1-2; no reliable D call. The CDR3 loop spans 16 amino acids. Trimming removed 0 bases at V and 3 bases at J, with 14 bases between. Per the germline V gene, CDR1 is MGHRA and CDR2 is YSYEKL. The chain's CDR3 is CASSQDSGRSHYGYTF. The CDR3 DNA is TGCGCCAGCAGCCAAGATTCGGGCCGGAGCCACTATGGCTACACCTTC.

The chain carries TRBV28 and TRBJ2-7, with 13 bases that match TRBD2. The CDR3 loop spans 15 amino acids. The trim removed 6 bases at V and 2 bases at J, leaving 4 bases unmatched. Germline V gene lookup returns CDR1 MDHEN and CDR2 SYDVKM. CDR3 amino acids: CASRRGLAGTYEQYF. In nucleotides, the CDR3 is TGTGCCAGCAGGAGGGGACTAGCGGGGACCTACGAGCAGTACTTC.

The chain couples TRBV7-9 to TRBJ1-2, with D uncertain. V was pared by 5 bases and J by 8 bases, with 15 bases between. There are 13 residues in the CDR3. Germline values: CDR1 SEHNR, CDR2 FQNEAQ (reference sequence). CDR3 in DNA: TGTGCCAGCAGCCCTCGACCTTTAGGAGGCTACACCTTC. This sequence encodes CASSPRPLGGYTF.

The chain has TRBV11-2 and TRBJ2-7; 11 nucleotides match TRBD2. J gave up 2 bases and V 3 bases, and 0 bases lay outside the gene matches. The CDR3 is 14 residues long. Germline V gene sequence: CDR1 SGHAT, CDR2 FQNNGV. The CDR3 loop is CASSFSGRAYEQYF. The CDR3 DNA follows: TGTGCCAGCAGCTTTAGCGGGAGGGCCTACGAGCAGTACTTC. Drawing the rest from reference TRBV11-2 and TRBJ2-7, the complete variable domain is EAGVAQSPRYKIIEKRQSVAFWCNPISGHATLYWYQQILGQGPKLLIQFQNNGVVDDSQLPKDRFSAERLKGVDSTLKIQPAKLEDSAVYLCASSFSGRAYEQYFGPGTRLTVT.

The V gene is TRBV10-2, the J gene TRBJ2-7; perhaps TRBD2 as D (6 bases). This CDR3 contains 14 residues. The germline V gene has CDR1 WSHSY and CDR2 SAAADI. Trimming left V 10 bases short and J 6 bases short, with 22 bases between. CDR3 nucleotide sequence: TGCGCCACCAGAGTTCGGGGAGGATCGCGCGAGCAGTACTTC. It encodes CATRVRGGSREQYF.

V is TRBV4-1 and J is TRBJ2-3; unclear D gene. V was clipped by 0 bases and J by 5 bases, with 12 bases between them. Looked up from germline, CDR1 is MGHRA and CDR2 is YSYEKL. The CDR3 runs to 15 residues. The CDR3 DNA reads as TGCGCCAGCAGCCAAGAGGACCAAAGGGTAGATACGCAGTATTTT. It yields the protein CASSQEDQRVDTQYF.

This clone was seen many times. J is TRBJ2-6 and V is TRBV15; 7 bases are shared with TRBD1. CDR1 is LNHNV, CDR2 YYDKDF, per germline (reference sequence). V shed 2 bases and J 2 bases; nucleotides not matched to a gene: 3. This CDR3 contains 16 residues. This CDR3 reads CATSRKQGTGANVLTF. As DNA, the CDR3 is TGTGCCACCAGCAGAAAACAGGGGACTGGGGCCAACGTCCTGACTTTC. The complete variable domain, with remaining parts taken from reference TRBV15 and TRBJ2-6, reads DAMVIQNPRYQVTQFGKPVTLSCSQTLNHNVMYWYQQKSSQAPKLLFHYYDKDFNNEADTPDNFQSRRPNTSFCFLDIRSPGLGDTAMYLCATSRKQGTGANVLTFGAGSRLTVL.

The V gene is TRBV29-1, the J gene TRBJ2-1; TRBD2 aligns across 7 bases. CDR1 is SQVTM and CDR2 is ANQGSEA in the germline V gene. V was pared by 6 bases and J by 0 bases, with 11 bases of the junction left unmatched. This CDR3 is 16 amino acids long. The CDR3 protein is CSVAGLEISSYNEQFF. CDR3 nucleotides: TGCAGCGTGGCCGGACTAGAAATCAGCTCCTACAATGAGCAGTTCTTC.

The V gene is TRBV28, the J gene TRBJ2-7; 13 bases match TRBD2. Germline V gene lookup returns CDR1 MDHEN and CDR2 SYDVKM. This CDR3 contains 19 residues. Trimming at V came to 2 bases and at J to 3 bases, leaving 13 bases not matched to a gene. This chain's CDR3 is CASSLGPRTGLAGLYEQYF. The CDR3 DNA follows: TGTGCCAGCAGTTTAGGCCCCAGAACGGGACTAGCGGGACTCTACGAGCAGTACTTC.